One and the same sample provided the 18 T cell receptor beta chains below, sequenced in a study of cytomegalovirus exposure and HLA in healthy donors. The PCR used 60 Vbeta and 13 Jbeta primers. This table comes from immunoSEQ multiplex PCR, and its TCRdb copy is limited to in-frame clones, with some not included. The data show 25,000 to 40,000 clones, with about three fifths seen just once and 20% to 25% held by the top ten. Sequenced material: PBMCs. The receptors derive from a man aged 45 to 65 in good health and CMV-seropositive.

Worth noting for this clone: This CDR3 is also generated by other DNA sequences in the sample. The chain carries TRBV29-1 and TRBJ2-7; a weak D match, TRBD1 (6 bases). Trimming took off 7 bases at V and 6 bases at J, with 19 bases between the two ends. CDR1 is SQVTM, CDR2 ANQGSEA, per germline. This CDR3 is 13 amino acids long. CDR3 nucleotide sequence: TGCAGCGCTCGGACAGTGCTTTTCGCCGAGCAGTACTTC. It codes for CSARTVLFAEQYF.

The chain recombines TRBV5-6 with TRBJ2-7; tentatively, D is TRBD2 (7 bases). The CDR3 is 15 amino acids. Trimming removed 4 bases at V and 5 bases at J, with 19 bases between. Germline V CDR1 and CDR2: SGHDT, YYEEEE. This CDR3 is CASSLGGGGGHEQYF. CDR3 sequence (DNA): TGTGCCAGCAGCCTCGGTGGTGGGGGGGGCCACGAGCAGTACTTC.

The genes are TRBV5-4 and TRBJ2-5, with TRBD2 matching 11 bases. Per the germline V gene, CDR1 is SGHNT and CDR2 is YYREEE (reference sequence). The CDR3 consists of 16 residues. The junction had 5 bases not matched to a gene; V was cut back by 4 bases and J by 0 bases. The CDR3 sequence: CASSPQTSGNQETQYF. The DNA of the CDR3 is TGTGCCAGCAGCCCCCAGACTAGCGGGAACCAAGAGACCCAGTACTTC.

The chain recombines TRBV4-2 with TRBJ1-6, with D perhaps TRBD1 (6 bases). V lost 2 bases to trimming and J lost 5 bases, with 13 bases between them. The CDR3 extends over 16 amino acids. CDR1 is LGHNA, CDR2 YNFKEQ, per germline. For the CDR3, the DNA is TGTGCCAGCAGCCAAAGTTTGGCAGGGGATAATTCACCCCTCCACTTT. This sequence encodes CASSQSLAGDNSPLHF.

The chain joins TRBV2 to TRBJ2-1; 11 bases are a match to TRBD2. From germline, CDR1 is SNHLY and CDR2 FYNNEI. J gave up 9 bases and V 6 bases, and 10 bases lay outside the gene matches. The CDR3 consists of 15 residues. Here the CDR3 DNA reads TGTGCCAGCAGGGAATATAGCGGGGGGGCAGGTGAGCAGTTCTTC. This gives the protein CASREYSGGAGEQFF.

The J gene is TRBJ2-5, the V gene TRBV14; 7 positions match TRBD1. This CDR3 has 15 amino acids. The V segment lost 0 bases and the J segment 5 bases; nucleotides outside the gene matches: 6. CDR1 is SGHDN, CDR2 FVKESK, per germline. The CDR3, as DNA: TGTGCCAGCAGCCAAGATTTTGGCAGGGGGGAGACCCAGTACTTC. It translates to CASSQDFGRGETQYF.

J is TRBJ1-1 and V is TRBV5-1, with 12 bases matching TRBD1. CDR1 SGHRS and CDR2 YFSETQ come from the germline V gene. V gave up 3 bases and J gave up 10 bases; unmatched junction bases: 13. The CDR3 spans 16 residues. CDR3 sequence reads: CASSSVPGQGARGAFF. CDR3 sequence (DNA): TGCGCCAGCAGCTCTGTCCCGGGACAGGGGGCCAGGGGAGCTTTCTTT.

There are a few counts of this clone. This rearrangement joins TRBV28 to TRBJ1-5; no clear D gene. CDR1 and CDR2 from the germline V gene are MDHEN and SYDVKM. Trimming removed 3 bases from V and 4 bases from J, with 10 bases in between. The CDR3 totals 14 residues. The CDR3 DNA reads as TGTGCCAGCAGTTTTCGGGATGATAATCAGCCCCAGCATTTT. Residues: CASSFRDDNQPQHF. Full variable domain (missing parts from reference TRBV28 and TRBJ1-5): DVKVTQSSRYLVKRTGEKVFLECVQDMDHENMFWYRQDPGLGLRLIYFSYDVKMKEKGDIPEGYSVSREKKERFSLILESASTNQTSMYLCASSFRDDNQPQHFGDGTRLSIL.

This clone was picked up a small number of times. V is TRBV2 and J is TRBJ2-3; tentatively, D is TRBD1 (5 bases). Germline V gene sequence: CDR1 SNHLY, CDR2 FYNNEI. This CDR3 is 11 amino acids long. Trimming removed 4 bases from V and 7 bases from J, with 6 bases in between. CDR3 residues: CASSGQYTQYF. The CDR3 bases are TGTGCCAGCAGTGGACAGTATACGCAGTATTTT.

The rearrangement links TRBV29-1 to TRBJ2-7, with TRBD2 identical over 9 bases. After removal of 2 bases from V and 3 bases from J, the junction contained 17 bases not matched to a gene. This CDR3 spans 18 amino acids. Germline loops: CDR1 SQVTM, CDR2 ANQGSEA. The CDR3 nucleotides are TGCAGCGTTGAATCGACTAGCGGTACCTTTAGCTCCGACTACGAGCAGTACTTC. Its translation: CSVESTSGTFSSDYEQYF.

V and J are TRBV6-1 and TRBJ2-7; possibly TRBD1 for D (6 bases). This CDR3 is 12 amino acids long. Germline V CDR1 and CDR2: MNHNS, SASEGT. Trimming took 8 bases from V and 3 from J, leaving 11 bases between them. This CDR3 reads CASEGQFYEQYF. Here the CDR3 DNA reads TGTGCCAGCGAAGGACAGTTCTACGAGCAGTACTTC.

The CDR3 region is CASSYGTGYGYTF. In DNA form, the CDR3 reads TGTGCCAGCAGCTACGGGACAGGGTATGGCTACACCTTC. V usage is TRBV7-3 and J usage is TRBJ1-2, with 9 bases aligning to TRBD1. V lost 4 bases and J lost 5; bases outside the gene matches: 2. The CDR3 extends over 13 amino acids. Looked up from germline, CDR1 is SGHTA and CDR2 is FQGTGA.

This clone appeared a single time. The chain joins TRBV7-9 to TRBJ1-2; TRBD1 is a possible D gene (6 bases). The CDR3 totals 14 residues. Germline V lookup: CDR1 SEHNR, CDR2 FQNEAQ (reference sequence). The V and J ends lost 4 bases and 8 bases respectively, with 17 bases between them. In nucleotides, the CDR3 is TGTGCCAGCAGCTACGGGTCCGCAGGGGACGGCTACACCTTC. Its translation is CASSYGSAGDGYTF.

This clone was found once. V and J are TRBV27 and TRBJ1-2; 9 bases map to TRBD1. The CDR3 sequence is 13 residues long. Germline CDR1 is MNHEY and CDR2 is SMNVEV (reference sequence). J was trimmed by 7 bases and V by 5 bases; bases with no gene match: 5. The CDR3 sequence is CASSQWDRAGYTF. CDR3 nucleotide sequence: TGTGCCAGCAGTCAGTGGGACAGGGCTGGCTACACCTTC.

V gene TRBV4-1 combines with J gene TRBJ2-7; the match to TRBD2 covers 10 bases. Germline V gene data show CDR1 as MGHRA and CDR2 as YSYEKL. The CDR3 spans 16 residues. Unmatched junction bases numbered 7, after V lost 4 bases and J lost 1 base. CDR3 residues: CASSRTGLADSYEQYF. The DNA for the CDR3 is TGCGCCAGCAGCCGCACCGGACTAGCGGATTCCTACGAGCAGTACTTC.

This chain joins TRBV6-5 and TRBJ2-7; 7 nucleotides line up with TRBD2. Unmatched junction bases numbered 15, after V lost 10 bases and J lost 6 bases. Germline loops: CDR1 MNHEY, CDR2 SVGAGI. CDR3 length: 14 residues. The CDR3 coding sequence is TGTGCCAACACTCCGGGACTAATCTCTGGCGAGCAGTACTTC. Encoded protein: CANTPGLISGEQYF.

The CDR3 protein is CASSMWAASNQPQHF. CDR3 in DNA: TGTGCCAGTAGTATGTGGGCAGCTAGCAATCAGCCCCAGCATTTT. The chain is built from TRBV19 and TRBJ1-5; D is unclear. From germline, CDR1 is LNHDA and CDR2 SQIVND (reference sequence). This CDR3 is built from 15 residues. The V and J ends lost 3 bases and 0 bases respectively, with 9 bases between them.

The rearrangement joins TRBV6-1 to TRBJ1-5; D is perhaps TRBD1 (6 bases). V was trimmed by 5 bases and J by 4 bases, leaving 15 bases between them. Germline V lookup: CDR1 MNHNS, CDR2 SASEGT. The length of the CDR3 is 15 residues. The CDR3 DNA sequence: TGTGCCAGCAGTAAGCGACAGGTCTTGAATCAGCCCCAGCATTTT. It specifies CASSKRQVLNQPQHF.